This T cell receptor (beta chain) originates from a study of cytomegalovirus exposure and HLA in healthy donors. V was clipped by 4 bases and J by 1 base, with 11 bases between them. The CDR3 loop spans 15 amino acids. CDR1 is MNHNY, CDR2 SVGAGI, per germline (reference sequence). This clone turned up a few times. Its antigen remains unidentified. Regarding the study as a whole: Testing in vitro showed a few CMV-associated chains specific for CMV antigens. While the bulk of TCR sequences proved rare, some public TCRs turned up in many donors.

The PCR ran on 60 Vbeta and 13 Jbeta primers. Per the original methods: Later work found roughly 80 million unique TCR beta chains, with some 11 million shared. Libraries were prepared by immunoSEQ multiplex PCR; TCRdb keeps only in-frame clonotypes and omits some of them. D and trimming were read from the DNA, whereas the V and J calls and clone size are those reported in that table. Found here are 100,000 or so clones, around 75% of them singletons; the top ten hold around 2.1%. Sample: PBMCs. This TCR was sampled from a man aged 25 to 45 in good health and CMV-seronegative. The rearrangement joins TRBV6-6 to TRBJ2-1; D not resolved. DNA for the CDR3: TGTGCCAGCAGTTCCCGAACGGGTTCCTACAATGAGCAGTTCTTC. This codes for CASSSRTGSYNEQFF.